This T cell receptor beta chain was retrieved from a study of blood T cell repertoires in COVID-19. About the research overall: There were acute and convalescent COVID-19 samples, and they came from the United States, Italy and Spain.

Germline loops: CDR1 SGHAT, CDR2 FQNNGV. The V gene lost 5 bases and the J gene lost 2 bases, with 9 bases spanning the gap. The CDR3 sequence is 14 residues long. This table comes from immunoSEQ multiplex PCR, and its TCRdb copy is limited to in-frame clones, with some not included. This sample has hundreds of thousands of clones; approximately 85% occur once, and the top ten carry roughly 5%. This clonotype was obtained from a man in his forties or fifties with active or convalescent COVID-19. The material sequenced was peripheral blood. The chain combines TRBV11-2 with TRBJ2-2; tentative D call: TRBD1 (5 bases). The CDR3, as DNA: TGTGCCAGCAGCGCGACAGCTAACACCGGGGAGCTGTTTTTT. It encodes CASSATANTGELFF.